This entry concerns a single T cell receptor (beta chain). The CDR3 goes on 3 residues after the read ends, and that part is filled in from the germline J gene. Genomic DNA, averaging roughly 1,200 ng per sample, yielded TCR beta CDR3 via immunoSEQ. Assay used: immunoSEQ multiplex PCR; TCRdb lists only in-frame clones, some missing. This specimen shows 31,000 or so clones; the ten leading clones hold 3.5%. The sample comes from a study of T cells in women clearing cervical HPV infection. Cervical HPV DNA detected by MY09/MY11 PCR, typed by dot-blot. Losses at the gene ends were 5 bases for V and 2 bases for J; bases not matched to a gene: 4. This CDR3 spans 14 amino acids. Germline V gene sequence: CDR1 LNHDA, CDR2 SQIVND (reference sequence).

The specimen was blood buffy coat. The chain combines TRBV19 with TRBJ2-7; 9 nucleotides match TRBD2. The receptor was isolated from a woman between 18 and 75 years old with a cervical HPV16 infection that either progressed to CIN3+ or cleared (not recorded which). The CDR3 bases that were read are TGTGCCAGTAGTCTGTTAGCGGGAGCCTACGAG. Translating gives CASSLLAGAYE. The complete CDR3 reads CASSLLAGAYEQYF.